This T cell receptor (beta chain) emerged from a study of blood T cell repertoires in COVID-19. Study background: Sites across the United States, Italy and Spain contributed samples from acute and convalescent COVID-19.

Original methodology: Amplification of reference gene primers was used by the study to estimate nucleated cell counts. Clones were read by immunoSEQ multiplex PCR, and TCRdb kept only the in-frame ones, dropping some. That table gives V, J and clone size, and the DNA gave D and trimming. The table records roughly 210,000 clones, about 85% of them present only once. The ends lost 0 bases at V and 6 bases at J; junction bases unmatched: 3. Germline CDR1 and CDR2: SGHRS and YFSETQ. The CDR3 has 15 amino acids. One Seattle source followed patients from active infection through their disease course. The chain combines TRBV5-1 with TRBJ2-1; TRBD2 agrees at 10 bases. The source material was peripheral blood. This sequence originates from a woman of 80 years or more with COVID-19, enrolled during active disease. The CDR3 nucleotides are TGCGCCAGCAGCTTGGGTGGACTAGCGGTCAATGAGCAGTTCTTC. Its protein product is CASSLGGLAVNEQFF.